The text below deals with one TCR beta chain. It has no known antigen specificity. The input lacks base qualities; no much larger clone sits a single base away. CDR1 is given as SQVTM and CDR2 as ANQGSEA, both from the germline V gene. The CDR3 runs 13 amino acids, cysteine and phenylalanine included. Only the CDR3 portion is preserved as DNA: 39 bases, with reading frame beginning at the first base. V gives up 8 bases and J gives up 1 base, and the segment between their germline ends measures 14 bases. This specimen belongs to a study of a mutant IDH1 vaccine in newly diagnosed glioma (dated by TCRdb to about 2021). With regard to the full study: Patients were given eight vaccinations, in weeks 1, 3, 5, 7, 11, 15, 19 and 23, which matched visits V03 through V10. Peripheral blood samples were drawn at six visits, namely V03 (baseline), V05, V07, V10, V12 and V13. Of the approximately 30 treated patients, approximately 62% were male and approximately 40% were female, and the mean age was 40.4 years. For exploratory analyses, fewer than 30 treated patients had longitudinal TCRB deep sequencing done wherever samples were available. Prior to enrollment, patients had been given standard therapy consisting of radiotherapy alone, temozolomide alone, or radiochemotherapy with temozolomide, with the combination given to most patients. Vaccination was initiated 4-6 weeks after radiotherapy alone, or concurrently with temozolomide cycles in the chemotherapy-containing groups.

The time point label on this specimen signifies: week 23, last vaccination. A 20-mer mutant IDH1 peptide at 300 micrograms in Montanide made up each vaccine dose, which was injected subcutaneously together with topical imiquimod. Newly diagnosed WHO grade 3 or 4 IDH1-mutant astrocytomas showing loss of nuclear ATRX were present in the donors. The samples were drawn from NOA16, a multicentre, single-arm, open-label phase I trial in Germany that tested a mutant IDH1 peptide vaccine in humans for the first time. Genomic DNA for TCRB sequencing was extracted from EDTA blood using the DNeasy Blood and Tissue Kit. Broader findings and caveats from the paper: Selection of PBMC samples for TCRB deep sequencing was based on availability. The authors stated that sample limitations prevented analyses of patient blood samples from being reproduced. Pseudoprogression appeared unrelated to alterations in the top peripheral T cell clonotypes detected by TCRB sequencing. Across multiple MHC alleles, vaccine-induced immune responses were seen in roughly 93% of patients.

The method behind the library was the immunoSEQ multiplex PCR assay. Rearranged TCR beta chain sequences were amplified with the hsTCRB Kit following the manufacturer's protocol. Sequencing of TCRB libraries was carried out on an Illumina MiSeq. Turning to the authors' computational methods: The kit vendor's proprietary platform handled demultiplexing, trimming and gene mapping. Drawn from immuneACCESS, this table holds only the in-frame rearrangements with V and J called that TCRdb kept. Clones are partly lost; checked studies trace under half to an unresolved V gene and leave the rest unexplained. The DNA was the basis for D and trimming; V, J and clone size are from that table. In this sample the table shows 25,000 to 30,000 clones, 80% to 85% of which occur a single time. Of the sample, approximately 15% falls within the top ten clones.

The chain is assembled from TRBV29-1 and TRBJ1-2, with the identity of the D gene unclear. The sequences come from PBMCs, collected from a glioma patient whose treatment included an IDH1 peptide vaccine. The clonotype originates from a woman younger than 45 with glioma. This receptor has the CDR3 CSHEDVLNYGYTF. The DNA is as follows: TGCAGCCATGAGGACGTGCTTAACTATGGCTACACCTTC. Supplemented by the reference TRBV29-1 and TRBJ1-2 proteins around the CDR3, the complete variable domain is SAVISQKPSRDICQRGTSLTIQCQVDSQVTMMFWYRQQPGQSLTLIATANQGSEATYESGFVIDKFPISRPNLTFSTLTVSNMSPEDSSIYLCSHEDVLNYGYTFGSGTRLTVV.